This T cell receptor (beta chain) was sequenced in a study of CD8 T cells in Susac syndrome. Random hexamers primed reverse transcription of 0.5 to 1 ug RNA. TCRdb re-called the immunoSEQ multiplex PCR reads through MiXCR, storing one row per CDR3 protein. The sample contains around 170,000 distinct CDR3 sequences, around 95% of which appear only once. With 2 bases clipped from V and 1 base from J, the junction kept 4 bases outside the gene matches. Germline V lookup: CDR1 DFQATT, CDR2 SNEGSKA (reference sequence). The CDR3 is 15 amino acids. In contrast to the negatively isolated CD8+ and CD4+ T cells, TEMRA cells were FACS-enriched.

The chain is built from TRBV20-1 and TRBJ1-5; 8 positions match TRBD1. The sequence was obtained from a human donor with Susac syndrome. Sequenced input: CD8+ T cells from PBMCs. The CDR3 sequence: CSARSGGRSNQPQHF. The CDR3 DNA reads as TGCAGTGCTAGATCAGGGGGCAGGAGCAATCAGCCCCAGCATTTT.